The clone carrying this TCR beta chain occurred many times. CDR1 and CDR2 from the germline V gene are SGHRS and YFSETQ. The CDR3 loop spans 16 amino acids. V dropped 4 bases and J dropped 5; count of bases not matched to a gene: 10. The source of the sample is a study of T-cell reconstitution after alpha-beta-depleted transplantation in children. Preparation of the TCRbeta library used unique molecular identifiers. A single record per CDR3 protein comes from TCRdb applying MiXCR to the PCR reads. The sample includes about 610,000 distinct CDR3 sequences, 10% of them seen just once. The TCR was taken from a human donor who donated a stem cell graft to a child with acute myeloid leukemia. V gene TRBV5-1 combines with J gene TRBJ2-1, with 9 bases matching TRBD2. The sample consisted of PBMCs from the stem cell graft donor, taken from the stem cell graft. The DNA for the CDR3 is TGCGCCAGCAGCCCGGGACTAGCCATCACCGACAATGAGCAGTTCTTC. This encodes CASSPGLAITDNEQFF.